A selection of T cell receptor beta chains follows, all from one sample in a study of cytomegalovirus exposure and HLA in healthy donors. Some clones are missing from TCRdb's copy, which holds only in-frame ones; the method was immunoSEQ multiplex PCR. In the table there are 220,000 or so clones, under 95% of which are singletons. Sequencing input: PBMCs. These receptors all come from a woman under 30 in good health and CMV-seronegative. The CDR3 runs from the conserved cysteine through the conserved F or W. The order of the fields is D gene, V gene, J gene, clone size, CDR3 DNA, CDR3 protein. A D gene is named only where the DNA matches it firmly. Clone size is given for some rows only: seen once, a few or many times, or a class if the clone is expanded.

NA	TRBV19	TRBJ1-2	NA	TGTGCCAGTAGGATTCCGGGGGACTATGGCTACACCTTC	CASRIPGDYGYTF
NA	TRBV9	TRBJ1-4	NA	TGTGCCAGCAGCGTAGTTCCGGCCGACTCAACTAATGAAAAACTGTTTTTT	CASSVVPADSTNEKLFF
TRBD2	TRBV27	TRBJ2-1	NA	TGTGCCACATCGACTAGCGGAGACAACAATGAGCAGTTCTTC	CATSTSGDNNEQFF
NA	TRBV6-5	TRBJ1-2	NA	TGTGCCAGCTGGAGACGGGAGGCTGGCTACACCTTC	CASWRREAGYTF
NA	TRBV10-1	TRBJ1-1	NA	TGCGCCCGGGTCCGTGCCCGTTTAAAGTCTTTCTTT	CARVRARLKSFF
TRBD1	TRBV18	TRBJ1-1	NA	TGTGCCAGCTCACCTGCCAGGGGGCGCCTGGACACTGAAGCTTTCTTT	CASSPARGRLDTEAFF
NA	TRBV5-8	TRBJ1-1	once	TGTGCCAGCAGCTTGGAGTTGGACACCCTAGGTCGGAACACTGAAGCTTTCTTT	CASSLELDTLGRNTEAFF
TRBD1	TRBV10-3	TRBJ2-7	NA	TGTGCCATCAGTGAGTCCTCCGGACAGGGAGTGGACTACGAGCAGTACTTC	CAISESSGQGVDYEQYF
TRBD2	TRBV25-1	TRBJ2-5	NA	TGTGCCAGCAGTGAATATAAGACTAGCGGGAGGGAGACCCAGTACTTC	CASSEYKTSGRETQYF
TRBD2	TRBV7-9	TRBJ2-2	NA	TGTGCCAGCAGCGTGGGACTAGCTGCGAACACCGGGGAGCTGTTTTTT	CASSVGLAANTGELFF
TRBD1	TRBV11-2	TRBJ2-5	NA	TGTGCCAGCAGCTTAGACGGGACAGGGGGCCAGTCGCTGTACTTC	CASSLDGTGGQSLYF
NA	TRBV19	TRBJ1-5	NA	TGTGCCAGTAGTCCATGGGAGTGGCTGGGCAATCAGCCCCAGCATTTT	CASSPWEWLGNQPQHF
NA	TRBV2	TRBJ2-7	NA	TGTGCCACCAGGGCAGGGGTCGAGCAGTACTTC	CATRAGVEQYF
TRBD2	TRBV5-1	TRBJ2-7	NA	TGCGCCAGCGGGACTAGCGGGTACGAGCAGTACTTC	CASGTSGYEQYF
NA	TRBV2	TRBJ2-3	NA	TGTGCCAGCAGTGATCCAGGGCGCCTTGGGTATTTT	CASSDPGRLGYF
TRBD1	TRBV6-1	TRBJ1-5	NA	TGTGCCAGCAGTGAAGCGGGCAGGGGACAGAATCAGCCCCAGCATTTT	CASSEAGRGQNQPQHF
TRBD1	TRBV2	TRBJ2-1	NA	TGTGCCATACAGGGGGCTGACAATGAGCAGTTCTTC	CAIQGADNEQFF
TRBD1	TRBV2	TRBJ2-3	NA	TGTGCCAGCGGACAGATGGACAGGGTTAGAACAGATACGCAGTATTTT	CASGQMDRVRTDTQYF
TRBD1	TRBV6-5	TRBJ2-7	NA	TGTGCCAGCAGTACCCGACAGGGGATATTCTACGAGCAGTACTTC	CASSTRQGIFYEQYF
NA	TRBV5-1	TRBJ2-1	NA	TGCGCCAGCAGCCTACAGGGCAACTCCTACAATGAGCAGTTCTTC	CASSLQGNSYNEQFF
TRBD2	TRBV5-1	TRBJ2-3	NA	TGCGCCAGCAGAGTGGGACTAGCGGGAGGGGATACGCAGTATTTT	CASRVGLAGGDTQYF
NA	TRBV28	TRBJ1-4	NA	TGTGCCAGCAGTTTAGTGGGGGGAAAACTGTTTTTT	CASSLVGGKLFF
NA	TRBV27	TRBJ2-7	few	TGTGCCAGCAGTCTCAGACAGAGCTCCTACGAGCAGTACTTC	CASSLRQSSYEQYF
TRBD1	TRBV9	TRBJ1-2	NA	TGTGCCAGCAGCGCTTCGGTGGGGACAGGGATAGGCTATGGCTACACCTTC	CASSASVGTGIGYGYTF
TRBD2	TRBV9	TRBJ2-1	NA	TGTGCCAGCAGCCATCTTCTAGCGGGCGCTTACAATGAGCAGTTCTTC	CASSHLLAGAYNEQFF
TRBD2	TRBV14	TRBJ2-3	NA	TGTGCCAGCAGCCCGGGACTAGCGGGAGGGAAGTATACGCAGTATTTT	CASSPGLAGGKYTQYF